This is a list of T cell receptor beta chains from one sample in a study of T cells in narcolepsy. The data were produced by immunoSEQ multiplex PCR, yet TCRdb's version contains in-frame clones alone and is incomplete. The sample includes just over 20,000 clones, about 91% of them seen just once. Sequencing was carried out using CD45RA- memory CD4+ T cells from PBMCs. The source of these receptors is a human donor with narcolepsy. Both conserved end residues are trimmed from each CDR3. Fields, in order: J gene, V gene, CDR3 protein.

J: TRBJ2-1; V: TRBV4-2; CDR3: ASSSLAGGVNNEQF
J: TRBJ1-5; V: TRBV6-6; CDR3: ASSYSARDNQPQH
J: TRBJ1-5; V: TRBV29-1; CDR3: SVTWGQGPQH
J: TRBJ1-3; V: TRBV14; CDR3: ASSLTSGNTIY
J: TRBJ1-4; V: TRBV6-5; CDR3: ASRRTLNEKLF
J: TRBJ1-1; V: TRBV7-9; CDR3: ASSPLPRNTEAF
J: TRBJ2-6; V: TRBV5-4; CDR3: ASSFGSRERRFGANVLT
J: TRBJ2-1; V: TRBV30; CDR3: AWSAGVSYNEQF
J: TRBJ2-2; V: TRBV11-3; CDR3: ASAHRGTGELF
J: TRBJ1-1; V: TRBV6-4; CDR3: ASSDSSRGTEAF
J: TRBJ2-1; V: TRBV20-1; CDR3: SPFAYNEQF
J: TRBJ1-1; V: TRBV30; CDR3: AWSVLLGIGTEAF
J: TRBJ2-7; V: TRBV7-8; CDR3: ASSLGGTGISYEQY
J: TRBJ2-1; V: TRBV2; CDR3: ASTKGGQFPRGEQF
J: TRBJ2-5; V: TRBV18; CDR3: ASSPPNIAGGPLGAQY
J: TRBJ2-2; V: TRBV5-1; CDR3: ASSPGGSVDGELF